The rows below give T cell receptor beta chains drawn from one sample of a study of neurological immune-mediated disorders. One entry per CDR3 protein, called by TCRdb with MiXCR from the 5' RACE reads. The repertoire holds under 40,000 distinct CDR3 sequences, with less than 8.5% as singletons. The sample was PBMCs. The receptors shown here come from a woman between 40 and 50 years old in good health. Both conserved end residues are part of each CDR3. A D gene is named only where the DNA matches it firmly. The listing skips clone size in some rows; elsewhere it reads once, few, many or a size class.

J gene | V gene | clone size | D gene | CDR3 DNA | CDR3 protein
TRBJ2-3 | TRBV4-1 | many | . | TGCGCCAGCAGTCTAGGACAAATCACAGATACGCAGTATTTT | CASSLGQITDTQYF
TRBJ2-6 | TRBV5-1 | many | . | TGCGCCAGCAGCTTGGGTTCCGGGGCCAACGTCCTGACTTTC | CASSLGSGANVLTF
TRBJ1-4 | TRBV4-1 | many | . | TGCGCCAGCAGCCTACACCCGGGTGAAAAACTGTTTTTT | CASSLHPGEKLFF
TRBJ2-3 | TRBV5-1 | many | . | TGCGCCAGCAGCTTGGGGCTAGCCACAGATACGCAGTATTTT | CASSLGLATDTQYF
TRBJ2-7 | TRBV29-1 | many | TRBD2 | TGCAGCGCCCGTCGCGGGAGAAGCGACGAGCAGTACTTC | CSARRGRSDEQYF
TRBJ1-5 | TRBV6-5 | medium-sized | . | TGTGCCAGCAGTATCGGAGGGACCAGGGGTGGCAATCAGCCCCAGCATTTT | CASSIGGTRGGNQPQHF
TRBJ1-5 | TRBV6-2/TRBV6-3 | many | . | TGTGCCAGCAGTTCCACAGGGACGAGCAATCAGCCCCAGCATTTT | CASSSTGTSNQPQHF
TRBJ1-5 | TRBV7-8 | many | . | TGTGCCAGCAGCTCCAGTCGGACAAGGAGCAATCAGCCCCAGCATTTT | CASSSSRTRSNQPQHF
TRBJ1-5 | TRBV5-8 | many | . | TGTGCCAGCATCATGACGGGGAGTTACAATCAGCCCCAGCATTTT | CASIMTGSYNQPQHF
TRBJ2-5 | TRBV5-1 | medium-sized | TRBD1 | TGCGCCAGCAGCTTGCGGACAGGGGTATGGGAGACCCAGTACTTC | CASSLRTGVWETQYF
TRBJ2-3 | TRBV7-7 | many | TRBD2 | TGTGCTAGCAGCTCCACTAGCGCCCGCACAGATACGCAGTATTTT | CASSSTSARTDTQYF
TRBJ1-2 | TRBV14 | few | . | TGTGCCAGCAGCCGACGGGACAACTTAGAGGATGGCTACACCTTC | CASSRRDNLEDGYTF
TRBJ1-1 | TRBV10-3 | many | TRBD1 | TGTACCATCAGTGCTGGACAGGCCAGAGAAGCTTTCTTT | CTISAGQAREAFF
TRBJ1-6 | TRBV28 | many | . | TGTGCCAGCAGCTCCCAGACGGAGAGTTGGGATAAGTTGAATTCACCCCTCCACTTT | CASSSQTESWDKLNSPLHF
TRBJ2-5 | TRBV10-3 | many | . | TGTGCCATCAGTGAGCTCCAAGAGACCCAGTACTTC | CAISELQETQYF
TRBJ1-6 | TRBV7-8 | many | TRBD1 | TGTGCCAGCAGCGGACAGGGTGGGAGTTCACCCCTCCACTTT | CASSGQGGSSPLHF
TRBJ2-1 | TRBV5-1 | many | . | TGCGCCAGCAGCTTCGGTAATGAGCAGTTCTTC | CASSFGNEQFF
TRBJ2-7 | TRBV7-2 | many | TRBD1 | TGTGCCAGCAGCCACTGGCCGGGACAGGGGACACTATACGAGCAGTACTTC | CASSHWPGQGTLYEQYF
TRBJ1-1 | TRBV10-3 | many | TRBD1 | TGTGCCATCAGTGAGTATAAGGGACAGGGCACTGAAGCTTTCTTT | CAISEYKGQGTEAFF
TRBJ2-2 | TRBV28 | many | TRBD1 | TGTGCCAGCAAAGGGACAGGGGGCACCGGGGAGCTGTTTTTT | CASKGTGGTGELFF
TRBJ2-5 | TRBV6-1 | many | . | TGTGCCAGCAGTGAAGCTAGGGCTAGAGAGACCCAGTACTTC | CASSEARARETQYF
TRBJ2-1 | TRBV11-2 | many | . | TGTGCCAGCAGCTTTGGGCTGATTGGAGGGAGGCTAGTGGGCGTAGATTACAATGAGCAGTTCTTC | CASSFGLIGGRLVGVDYNEQFF
TRBJ2-7 | TRBV29-1 | many | TRBD2 | TGCAGCGTTGAGACGGGAGGAGTCAACGAGCAGTACTTC | CSVETGGVNEQYF
TRBJ1-3 | TRBV5-5 | many | . | TGTGCCAGCAGCTTGGCCGGGACCGATCGAAACACCATATATTTT | CASSLAGTDRNTIYF
TRBJ2-3 | TRBV6-2/TRBV6-3 | many | TRBD2 | TGTGCCACCTCACTGGGAGGGCCGGTCACAGATACGCAGTATTTT | CATSLGGPVTDTQYF
TRBJ2-1 | TRBV6-1 | . | . | TGTGCCAGCAGTGGGAAGGGAGGTTATGAGCAGTTCTTC | CASSGKGGYEQFF
TRBJ2-5 | TRBV5-1 | many | TRBD1 | TGCGCCAGCAGCCCGGGACAGCGCCTACAAGAGACCCAGTACTTC | CASSPGQRLQETQYF
TRBJ2-5 | TRBV4-1 | many | . | TGCGCCAGCAGCCAAGGGCAGACCCCCCGGGGGGAGACCCAGTACTTC | CASSQGQTPRGETQYF
TRBJ2-1 | TRBV3-1 | many | . | TGTGCCAGCAGCTTAACTAGCAATGAGCAGTTCTTC | CASSLTSNEQFF
TRBJ1-4 | TRBV5-6 | . | TRBD1 | TGTGCCAGCAGCCGGGACAGGGCAGTGGGTGAAAAACTGTTTTTT | CASSRDRAVGEKLFF
TRBJ1-1 | TRBV4-1 | many | TRBD1 | TGCGCCAGCAGCCAAGGACGACAGGGAGGCACTGAAGCTTTCTTT | CASSQGRQGGTEAFF
TRBJ2-7 | TRBV7-6 | many | TRBD2 | TGTGCCAGCAGCTTAGGGGAGGGGACTTCCTACGAGCAGTACTTC | CASSLGEGTSYEQYF
TRBJ2-3 | TRBV7-8 | many | . | TGTGCCAGCAGCTTAAGTCGTTGGAGGGGGCTTACAGATACGCAGTATTTT | CASSLSRWRGLTDTQYF
TRBJ2-7 | TRBV18 | many | . | TGTGCCAGCTCACCCTCTAGTAATGCGGGCTCCTACGAGCAGTACTTC | CASSPSSNAGSYEQYF
TRBJ1-2 | TRBV9 | many | . | TGTGCCAGCAGCGTAGCCGCCGAGCCCATCCTTACTAACTATGGCTACACCTTC | CASSVAAEPILTNYGYTF
TRBJ2-3 | TRBV30 | few | . | TGTGCCTGGAGTGTGTTTCAGGGCATGGATACGCAGTATTTT | CAWSVFQGMDTQYF
TRBJ1-3 | TRBV9 | many | . | TGTGCCAGCAGCCAAGCTGGGGACTCTGGAAACACCATATATTTT | CASSQAGDSGNTIYF
TRBJ2-3 | TRBV5-1 | . | . | TGCGCCAGCAGCCTCCTGGCCTCAGACCCCACAGATACGCAGTATTTT | CASSLLASDPTDTQYF
TRBJ2-7 | TRBV7-9 | medium-sized | . | TGTGCCAGCGTAAAGACAGGCTACGAGCAGTACTTC | CASVKTGYEQYF
TRBJ1-2 | TRBV20-1 | . | . | TGCAGTGCTCGTAAACCTGGGGCCCTGGGCTATGGCTACACCTTC | CSARKPGALGYGYTF
TRBJ2-7 | TRBV9 | many | . | TGTGCCAGCAGCGCTGGGAGCCCCAGCTCCTACGAGCAGTACTTC | CASSAGSPSSYEQYF
TRBJ2-5 | TRBV5-1 | many | TRBD1 | TGCGCCAGCAGCTCCGGGACAGTCGGCGAGACCCAGTACTTC | CASSSGTVGETQYF
TRBJ1-6 | TRBV2 | many | TRBD1 | TGTGCCAGCAGTGTTGGGGCAGGGGGCAATTCACCCCTCCACTTT | CASSVGAGGNSPLHF
TRBJ2-7 | TRBV5-6 | many | . | TGTGCCAGCAGCTTAGGTAGCGTGTACGAGCAGTACTTC | CASSLGSVYEQYF
TRBJ1-4 | TRBV28 | many | . | TGTGCCAGCAGTTTAAGTCTTTCGGGTAATGAAAAACTGTTTTTT | CASSLSLSGNEKLFF
TRBJ1-2 | TRBV5-1 | many | . | TGCGCCAGCAGCTTGGAAGGGAGTGCTGGCTACACCTTC | CASSLEGSAGYTF
TRBJ2-3 | TRBV20-1 | many | . | TGCAGTGCTACGGGACCGAGCACAGATACGCAGTATTTT | CSATGPSTDTQYF
TRBJ2-3 | TRBV6-6 | many | TRBD2 | TGTGCCAGCAGTTACCTAGCGGGAGGGAAAGATACGCAGTATTTT | CASSYLAGGKDTQYF
TRBJ2-7 | TRBV9 | many | . | TGTGCCAGCAGCCCCCACGCGACACCTACCTACGAGCAGTACTTC | CASSPHATPTYEQYF
TRBJ1-6 | TRBV5-1 | many | TRBD1 | TGCGCCAGCAGCCCCAGGACAGGGAGCTCCTATAATTCACCCCTCCACTTT | CASSPRTGSSYNSPLHF
TRBJ1-2 | TRBV3-1 | many | TRBD1 | TGTGCCAGCAGCGACGGAGGGGGCCCAGAGGGCTACACCTTC | CASSDGGGPEGYTF
TRBJ1-1 | TRBV20-1 | many | TRBD1 | TGCAGTGCTAGAATCCGGGACAGGGAGGCGTGGGGGCTCTTGAACACTGAAGCTTTCTTT | CSARIRDREAWGLLNTEAFF
TRBJ2-3 | TRBV29-1 | many | . | TGCAGCGTTCGACCGACAGGTTCAGATACGCAGTATTTT | CSVRPTGSDTQYF
TRBJ2-3 | TRBV4-1 | many | TRBD2 | TGCGCCAGCAGCCAAGACCAGCGGGGGGGTACAGATACGCAGTATTTT | CASSQDQRGGTDTQYF
TRBJ2-7 | TRBV29-1 | many | TRBD1 | TGCAGCGTTGAAGATCACGAGACAGGGGGGTACGAGCAGTACTTC | CSVEDHETGGYEQYF
TRBJ1-5 | TRBV3-1 | many | . | TGTGCCAGCAGCCAAAACGGCCGGGGTGGCAATCAGCCCCAGCATTTT | CASSQNGRGGNQPQHF
TRBJ2-1 | TRBV2 | many | . | TGTGCCAGCAACAAAGGGGGGGGCCAGGGAAACTACAATGAGCAGTTCTTC | CASNKGGGQGNYNEQFF
TRBJ1-1 | TRBV12-3/TRBV12-4 | many | . | TGTGCCAGCAGTGCCCGGGATAGGAACACTGAAGCTTTCTTT | CASSARDRNTEAFF